These 27 T cell receptor beta chains were sequenced from one sample in a study of blood T cell repertoires in COVID-19. Clones were read by immunoSEQ multiplex PCR, and TCRdb kept only the in-frame ones, dropping some. The sample has 120,000 to 150,000 clones, around nine tenths seen once. Specimen: peripheral blood. The receptors originated from a human donor in a cohort sampled during active COVID-19.

The chain has TRBV7-9 and TRBJ2-7, with D perhaps TRBD1 (6 bases). The ends were cut back, 2 bases at V and 4 bases at J, with 18 bases in the middle. The CDR3 has 16 amino acids. CDR1 is SEHNR, CDR2 FQNEAQ, per germline (reference sequence). The CDR3 region is CASSLWFSSGQYEQYF. CDR3 coding DNA: TGTGCCAGCAGCTTATGGTTCTCTAGTGGACAGTACGAGCAGTACTTC.

This clone was detected once. J is TRBJ1-5 and V is TRBV20-1, with TRBD1 matching over 7 bases. Per germline, CDR1 DFQATT and CDR2 SNEGSKA (reference sequence). Unmatched junction bases numbered 5, after V lost 4 bases and J lost 11 bases. The length of the CDR3 is 11 residues. The CDR3 region is CSAIEGATQHF. Written as DNA, the CDR3 is TGCAGTGCTATAGAGGGGGCGACCCAGCATTTT.

DNA for the CDR3: TGCAGCGTCTCTCTAGCGCTTATGGCAGATACGCAGTATTTT. Its protein product is CSVSLALMADTQYF. The chain couples TRBV29-1 to TRBJ2-3; D is perhaps TRBD2 (6 bases). CDR1 and CDR2 (germline): SQVTM, ANQGSEA. Trimming removed 6 bases at V and 4 bases at J, with 17 bases between. This CDR3 spans 14 amino acids.

J is TRBJ2-3 and V is TRBV6-2 or TRBV6-3, with TRBD2 as a possible D gene (5 bases). CDR1 MNHEY and CDR2 SVGEGT come from the germline V gene. V dropped 5 bases and J dropped 8 bases, with 11 bases sitting between them. This CDR3 contains 12 residues. The CDR3 DNA reads TGTGCCAGCAGTCCCCGGGGTGGTACGCAGTATTTT. Encoded protein: CASSPRGGTQYF.

This rearrangement joins TRBV5-6 to TRBJ2-1; the D gene is possibly TRBD1 (5 bases). Germline-derived CDR1 and CDR2 are SGHDT and YYEEEE. The length of the CDR3 is 15 residues. V was trimmed by 3 bases and J by 2 bases, leaving 12 bases between them. CDR3 in amino acids: CASSSLQGTYNEQFF. Here the CDR3 DNA reads TGTGCCAGCAGCTCTCTCCAGGGCACCTACAATGAGCAGTTCTTC.

This clone was counted between two and nine times. The rearrangement uses TRBV4-2 and TRBJ2-2; TRBD2 agrees at 9 bases. The V segment lost 2 bases and the J segment 6 bases; nucleotides outside the gene matches: 7. The CDR3 sequence is 16 residues long. The germline CDR1 and CDR2 sequences are LGHNA and YNFKEQ. Here the CDR3 reads CASSQLPGLASGELFF. CDR3 bases: TGTGCCAGCAGCCAACTCCCGGGACTAGCATCCGGGGAGCTGTTTTTT.

This clone was detected once. This chain uses TRBV19 with TRBJ1-3; D gene unclear. Germline V gives CDR1 LNHDA, CDR2 SQIVND (reference sequence). This CDR3 is built from 14 residues. The V end lost 7 bases, the J end lost 0 bases, and 10 bases lay between the germline ends. The CDR3 DNA sequence: TGTGCCAGTACCCGGGGAACCTCTGGAAACACCATATATTTT. Translation gives CASTRGTSGNTIYF.

This clone was counted a few times. This chain uses TRBV11-3 with TRBJ2-1; 9 bases are shared with TRBD2. The CDR3 length is 17 residues. J gave up 0 bases and V 3 bases, and 6 bases lay outside the gene matches. The germline gives CDR1 SGHNT, CDR2 YENEEA. The CDR3 here is CASSLESGLASYNEQFF. The DNA for the CDR3 is TGTGCCAGCAGCTTGGAATCGGGACTAGCCTCCTACAATGAGCAGTTCTTC.

The chain recombines TRBV6-5 with TRBJ1-2; D ambiguous. This CDR3 has 15 residues. Per the germline V gene, CDR1 is MNHEY and CDR2 is SVGAGI. V dropped 2 bases and J dropped 0 bases, with 10 bases sitting between them. The DNA for the CDR3 is TGTGCCAGCAGTTACCTCTCAGGAACTAACTATGGCTACACCTTC. Encoded protein: CASSYLSGTNYGYTF.

The chain couples TRBV6-5 to TRBJ1-6, with 7 bases matching TRBD1. Germline V gene lookup returns CDR1 MNHEY and CDR2 SVGAGI. The CDR3 loop spans 16 amino acids. The V gene end was trimmed by 2 bases and the J gene end by 4 bases; junction bases not matched to a gene: 5. The CDR3 sequence: CASSYVQGSYNSPLHF. The CDR3 DNA reads TGTGCCAGCAGTTACGTACAGGGGTCGTATAATTCACCCCTCCACTTT.

As for this clone: Different DNA sequences within this sample yield the same CDR3. The V gene is TRBV7-9, the J gene TRBJ1-1; D is ambiguous. With 1 base removed from V and 10 bases from J, the gap between germline ends came to 7 bases. The CDR3 is made up of 11 amino acids. The germline gives CDR1 SEHNR, CDR2 FQNEAQ (reference sequence). DNA for the CDR3: TGTGCCAGCAGCTTAGAACGGGGAGCTTTCTTT. This codes for CASSLERGAFF.

V gene TRBV11-2 combines with J gene TRBJ2-3; TRBD2 matches 14 bases. J lost 7 bases, V lost 4 bases, and 7 bases had no gene match. In germline, CDR1 is SGHAT, CDR2 FQNNGV. This CDR3 is 16 amino acids long. CDR3 sequence (DNA): TGTGCCAGCAGCTCAGGGACTAGCGGGAGAAGAAATACGCAGTATTTT. Translating it yields CASSSGTSGRRNTQYF. Full variable domain (missing parts from reference TRBV11-2 and TRBJ2-3): EAGVAQSPRYKIIEKRQSVAFWCNPISGHATLYWYQQILGQGPKLLIQFQNNGVVDDSQLPKDRFSAERLKGVDSTLKIQPAKLEDSAVYLCASSSGTSGRRNTQYFGPGTRLTVL.

This rearrangement joins TRBV3-1 (or the pseudogene TRBV3-2) to TRBJ2-2; 8 bases are shared with TRBD1. From germline, CDR1 is LGHDT and CDR2 YNNKEL (reference sequence). V gave up 1 base and J gave up 6 bases; unmatched junction bases: 1. The length of the CDR3 is 14 residues. Here the CDR3 reads CASSQVDRAGELFF. CDR3 nucleotide sequence: TGTGCCAGCAGCCAAGTGGACAGGGCCGGGGAGCTGTTTTTT.

The genes are TRBV5-1 and TRBJ2-3, with TRBD2 matching over 11 bases. The V segment lost 3 bases and the J segment 1 base; nucleotides outside the gene matches: 4. The CDR3 totals 16 residues. CDR1 and CDR2 from the germline V gene are SGHRS and YFSETQ. The CDR3: CASSWAGLAGTDTQYF. CDR3 nucleotide sequence: TGCGCCAGCAGCTGGGCGGGACTAGCGGGCACAGATACGCAGTATTTT. Looking up the rest from reference TRBV5-1 and TRBJ2-3 gives the full variable domain: KAGVTQTPRYLIKTRGQQVTLSCSPISGHRSVSWYQQTPGQGLQFLFEYFSETQRNKGNFPGRFSGRQFSNSRSEMNVSTLELGDSALYLCASSWAGLAGTDTQYFGPGTRLTVL.

This rearrangement joins TRBV7-9 to TRBJ2-2; 7 bases map to TRBD1. Looked up from germline, CDR1 is SEHNR and CDR2 is FQNEAQ (reference sequence). This CDR3 is built from 16 residues. V was pared by 6 bases and J by 0 bases, with 7 bases of the junction left unmatched. Written as DNA, the CDR3 is TGTGCCAGCAGTCTCCTGGGACAGCCGAACACCGGGGAGCTGTTTTTT. Protein: CASSLLGQPNTGELFF.

The chain combines TRBV30 with TRBJ2-1; possibly TRBD1 for D (6 bases). The CDR3 runs 13 residues. Germline V gives CDR1 GTSNPN, CDR2 SVGIG (reference sequence). Trimming left V 5 bases short and J 6 bases short, with 14 bases between. The DNA of the CDR3 is TGTGCCTGGGCCTTGGGACAACCCAATGAGCAGTTCTTC. Protein: CAWALGQPNEQFF.

The gene calls are TRBV10-3 and TRBJ2-1; TRBD2 aligns across 8 bases. The germline V gene has CDR1 ENHRY and CDR2 SYGVKD. The CDR3 is 14 residues long. V was pared by 4 bases and J by 12 bases, with 11 bases of the junction left unmatched. CDR3 amino acids: CAISAGEREIRQFF. CDR3 nucleotides: TGTGCCATCAGTGCGGGCGAGCGGGAGATAAGGCAGTTCTTC.

The chain employs TRBV15 and TRBJ2-7, with D uncertain. The CDR3 extends over 12 amino acids. With 6 bases removed from V and 6 bases from J, the gap between germline ends came to 12 bases. Germline lookup yields CDR1 LNHNV and CDR2 YYDKDF (reference sequence). The CDR3 here is CATSPASAEQYF. The DNA for the CDR3 is TGTGCCACCAGTCCCGCCAGCGCCGAGCAGTACTTC.

On this clone: Compared with germline, one end of the junction differs, possibly owing to a read error. This chain connects TRBV30 to TRBJ1-6, with 8 bases identical to TRBD1. The V gene's germline CDR1 is GTSNPN and CDR2 SVGIG (reference sequence). The CDR3 contains 11 residues. The CDR3 region is CAWSIPGQVSF. As DNA, the CDR3 is TGTGCCTGGAGTATACCGGGACAGGTTTCTTTT. The full variable domain, rest sourced from reference TRBV30 and TRBJ1-6, is SQTIHQWPATLVQPVGSPLSLECTVEGTSNPNLYWYRQAAGRGLQLLFYSVGIGQISSEVPQNLSASRPQDRQFILSSKKLLLSDSGFYLCAWSIPGQVSFGNGTRLTVT.

This chain connects TRBV6-5 to TRBJ2-5, with TRBD1 identical over 9 bases. Germline values: CDR1 MNHEY, CDR2 SVGAGI. This CDR3 has 15 amino acids. Losses at the gene ends were 6 bases for V and 7 bases for J; bases not matched to a gene: 12. CDR3 region: CASRPNRGQFGTQYF. In nucleotides, the CDR3 is TGTGCCAGCAGACCCAACAGGGGGCAGTTTGGGACCCAGTACTTC.

The rearrangement links TRBV7-3 to TRBJ2-3; D gene uncertain. Germline CDR1 is SGHTA and CDR2 is FQGTGA. V lost 0 bases to trimming and J lost 0 bases, with 7 bases between them. This CDR3 has 15 residues. The CDR3: CASSLTGDSTDTQYF. The DNA for the CDR3 is TGTGCCAGCAGCTTAACGGGCGATAGCACAGATACGCAGTATTTT.

The V gene is TRBV4-3, the J gene TRBJ2-3, with 8 bases lining up with TRBD1. The CDR3 is 16 amino acids. With 4 bases clipped from V and 6 bases from J, the junction kept 12 bases outside the gene matches. Germline V gives CDR1 LGHNA, CDR2 YSLEER. CDR3 amino acids: CASSPHPTGGQDTQYF. CDR3 nucleotide sequence: TGCGCCAGCAGCCCCCACCCAACAGGGGGGCAGGATACGCAGTATTTT.

The gene calls are TRBV30 and TRBJ1-2; TRBD1 matches at 8 bases. Trimming removed 1 base from V and 4 bases from J; junction bases left unmatched: 11. CDR3 length equals 16 residues. CDR1 and CDR2 (germline): GTSNPN, SVGIG (reference sequence). CDR3 coding DNA: TGTGCCTGGAGTGGGGGGACAGGCGATCGTCTCTATGGCTACACCTTC. It yields the protein CAWSGGTGDRLYGYTF.

There are a few counts of this clone. The CDR3 protein is CASSGPYGSGGTDTQYF. The CDR3 region has the DNA TGTGCCAGCAGCGGCCCTTATGGTAGCGGGGGCACAGATACGCAGTATTTT. This chain uses TRBV7-2 with TRBJ2-3; 8 positions agree with TRBD2. Germline loops: CDR1 SGHTA, CDR2 FQGNSA. V gave up 5 bases and J gave up 1 base; unmatched junction bases: 11. The CDR3 length is 17 residues. Looking up the rest from reference TRBV7-2 and TRBJ2-3 gives the full variable domain: GAGVSQSPSNKVTEKGKDVELRCDPISGHTALYWYRQSLGQGLEFLIYFQGNSAPDKSGLPSDRFSAERTGGSVSTLTIQRTQQEDSAVYLCASSGPYGSGGTDTQYFGPGTRLTVL.

The CDR3 protein is CASTPGGWTGELFF. Written as DNA, the CDR3 is TGTGCCAGCACCCCAGGGGGCTGGACCGGGGAGCTGTTTTTT. The J gene is TRBJ2-2, the V gene TRBV6-5; 8 bases align to TRBD1. Trimming took 7 bases from V and 5 from J; bases not matched to a gene: 6. The germline V gene encodes CDR1 MNHEY and CDR2 SVGAGI. The CDR3 length is 14 residues.

The CDR3 DNA sequence: TGCGCCAGCAGCTTGGGGGGCTACGAATCAGGAGAGCAGTACTTC. Amino acid sequence: CASSLGGYESGEQYF. This rearrangement joins TRBV5-1 to TRBJ2-7, with D possibly matching TRBD1 (5 bases). Germline V lookup: CDR1 SGHRS, CDR2 YFSETQ. V was clipped by 0 bases and J by 7 bases, with 17 bases between them. The CDR3 covers 15 residues. Drawing the rest from reference TRBV5-1 and TRBJ2-7, the complete variable domain is KAGVTQTPRYLIKTRGQQVTLSCSPISGHRSVSWYQQTPGQGLQFLFEYFSETQRNKGNFPGRFSGRQFSNSRSEMNVSTLELGDSALYLCASSLGGYESGEQYFGPGTRLTVT.

V and J are TRBV7-9 and TRBJ1-1; 11 nucleotides align to TRBD1. V lost 5 bases and J lost 4; bases outside the gene matches: 6. Germline V gives CDR1 SEHNR, CDR2 FQNEAQ (reference sequence). The CDR3 consists of 15 residues. CDR3: CASSIVGTGGTEAFF. The CDR3 bases are TGTGCCAGCAGCATAGTCGGGACAGGGGGCACTGAAGCTTTCTTT.